Presented here are 7 T cell receptor beta chains from one specimen sequenced in a study of long-term antiretroviral therapy in people with HIV (dated 2022 in TCRdb). The immunoSEQ hsTCRB v3.0 assay was used at survey level resolution to sequence the TRB variable region. TCRdb provides this immuneACCESS table in a form limited to in-frame rearrangements. Some clones are lacking; in checked studies, under half of them reflect an unresolved V gene, and why the rest are absent is not known. The sample table records under 25,000 clones; approximately 83% of these occur just once. Together, the top ten hold 8% to 10% of the sample. The sequences come from unsorted PBMCs, collected 0.5 years before starting antiretroviral therapy. These TCRs come from a man aged 18-30 years with HIV.

The genes are TRBV7-8 and TRBJ1-5; 10 nucleotides match TRBD1. V dropped 4 bases and J dropped 6; count of bases not matched to a gene: 9. The CDR3 extends over 16 amino acids. Germline lookup yields CDR1 SGHVS and CDR2 FQNEAQ. In nucleotides, the CDR3 is TGTGCCAGCAGCTATCGGACAGGGGGAATGAGTCAGCCCCAGCATTTT. Residues: CASSYRTGGMSQPQHF.

The V and J genes are TRBV19 and TRBJ2-7; the match to TRBD2 covers 11 bases. The CDR3 length is 15 residues. CDR1 is LNHDA, CDR2 SQIVND, per germline (reference sequence). The V segment lost 3 bases and the J segment 4 bases; nucleotides outside the gene matches: 5. CDR3 in DNA: TGTGCCAGTAGTATCACGACTAGCGGGGTTTACGAGCAGTACTTC. This codes for CASSITTSGVYEQYF.

The chain couples TRBV28 to TRBJ1-1; D is undetermined. Germline V gene lookup returns CDR1 MDHEN and CDR2 SYDVKM. Between the trimmed V and J ends, which lost 5 bases and 8 bases, there was a span of 15 bases. The CDR3 extends over 13 amino acids. The CDR3 nucleotides are TGTGCCAGCAGTCCAATCCGCGCCCCGGAAGCTTTCTTT. Translated: CASSPIRAPEAFF.

This sequence joins TRBV27 and TRBJ2-1; D is ambiguous. V lost 7 bases and J lost 6, with 7 bases in between. From germline, CDR1 is MNHEY and CDR2 SMNVEV (reference sequence). This CDR3 region has 11 residues. This chain's CDR3 is CASTDFNEQFF. CDR3 nucleotides: TGTGCCAGCACCGACTTCAATGAGCAGTTCTTC.

The rearrangement uses TRBV11-2 and TRBJ1-4; weak D call: TRBD1 (6 bases). Between the trimmed V and J ends, which lost 1 base and 8 bases, there was a span of 14 bases. The CDR3 extends over 15 amino acids. The germline gives CDR1 SGHAT, CDR2 FQNNGV. CDR3 in DNA: TGTGCCAGCAGCTTAGGACGGGGGGCTCGGGAAAAACTGTTTTTT. It codes for CASSLGRGAREKLFF.

V and J are TRBV5-6 and TRBJ2-1; D is uncertain. CDR1 and CDR2 (germline): SGHDT, YYEEEE. V was pared by 4 bases and J by 2 bases, with 16 bases between. The CDR3 consists of 16 residues. The chain's CDR3 is CASSDAEVGTYNEQFF. For the CDR3, the DNA is TGTGCCAGCAGCGACGCTGAAGTGGGGACCTACAATGAGCAGTTCTTC.

The chain has TRBV4-1 and TRBJ2-7; TRBD1 matches 7 bases. CDR1 and CDR2 (germline): MGHRA, YSYEKL. The CDR3 loop spans 15 amino acids. J lost 7 bases, V lost 6 bases, and 15 bases had no gene match. The CDR3 sequence: CASSPGPAGGREQYF. CDR3 DNA: TGCGCCAGCAGTCCAGGGCCCGCAGGGGGACGAGAGCAGTACTTC.